This TCR beta chain was retrieved from a study of neurological immune-mediated disorders (dated by TCRdb to the late 2010s). Concerning the study at large: Peripheral blood TCR-beta repertoires from HTLV-I-associated myelopathy (HAM/TSP) patients, multiple sclerosis patients and healthy controls were compared by UMI-based sequencing. Longitudinal HAM/TSP and healthy donors had 3 time-points each (about 3-45 month intervals). The roughly 100 TCR-beta libraries included longitudinal samples, technical triplicates and paired sorted CD4+ and CD8+ T-cell subsets alongside PBMC samples. The cohort included approximately 70 subjects: approximately 15 with HAM/TSP, around 35 with multiple sclerosis, and around 20 healthy controls.

On this clonotype: Its antigen is still unknown. Base quality data are lacking; no much larger clone is found one base away.

Results the study describes overall, beyond this receptor: TCR clonal expansion was highest in HAM/TSP patients and lowest in MS patients, with MS patients falling below even healthy controls. Expanded clones from different subjects shared no identical CDR3 amino acid sequences, which suggests that TCR-beta repertoires were private in all groups.

cDNA was synthesized by template-switch 5'RACE using a primer with a 10-nucleotide random unique molecular identifier that tagged each TCR transcript. Every sequencing run covered 15-18 subjects and yielded more than 170 million TCR-beta sequences. Total RNA was extracted with the RNeasy kit. The KAPA Real-time Library Amplification kit was used to amplify TCR-beta VDJ regions with primers for the TCR constant region and the 5'RACE anchor. Sample indexes and Illumina adaptors were added in a first PCR, after which library yield was increased in a second PCR. After Ampure bead purification, the roughly 650 bp TCR product was size-selected on a 2% E-gel SizeSelection system. Before pooling, library quality was assessed on a Bioanalyzer, concentration was determined with Qubit, and library quantification was performed with the Kapa Library Quantification kit. An Illumina HiSeq 2500 sequenced the libraries paired-end 2 x 150 bp. To increase sequence diversity, roughly 24-31% phiX was spiked into each library pool. Under the source paper's analysis protocol: Quality-filtered reads were processed with the UMI-based MiGEC pipeline, and over 90% of raw TCR sequences were removed by the MiGEC pipeline during error correction. VDJ genes were aligned to IMGT germline references, and clonotypes were defined by unique CDR3 amino acid sequence plus V-J genes. Clonal expansion, Shannon diversity and CDR3 relatedness (CalcPairwiseDistances, ClusterSamples) were evaluated with VDJtools, and phylogenetic trees were built with CLCbio workbench. Clones with at least 8 unique UMIs were defined as expanded, with this threshold being based on coefficient-of-variation modelling across technical triplicates. TCRdb ran its own pipeline on the public reads, namely fastp trimming at Q25 and MiXCR clone calling, and kept in-frame beta chains. For every CDR3 protein sequence, its rows merge into one entry that carries the most common genes and DNA. The authors' filters were not applied to this entry. Across this sample there are approximately 100,000 distinct CDR3 sequences, with more than 10% seen only once. About 3% of the sample comes from the top ten.

This specimen's time point label, per the study, means: longitudinal time-point 3. For the unsorted PBMC libraries, 2 million PBMCs were stored in RNAlater at -80 degrees C until RNA extraction and were used to generate the libraries. Peripheral blood was subjected to Ficoll-Hypaque density gradient centrifugation to isolate PBMCs, which were then cryopreserved in liquid nitrogen. The CDR3 goes from the cysteine to the phenylalanine over 18 residues. The DNA shown is the 54-base CDR3, in frame from base 1. The sequencing input was PBMCs. The V gene is TRBV21-1 and the J gene is TRBJ2-4; the table's D gene call, TRBD1, was not cross checked with the DNA. TRBV21-1 is noted as a pseudogene. The clonotype was recovered from a female donor with HTLV-1-associated myelopathy (HAM/TSP). The DNA sequence is given as TGTGCCAGCAGCAACAATCCGGGACAGCAACTAGCCAAAAACATTCAGTACTTC. This codes for CASSNNPGQQLAKNIQYF.